The present entry profiles one T cell receptor (beta chain) with its context. This entry is derived from a study of identical twins. TCRdb ran MiXCR on the 5' RACE reads and lists one entry per CDR3 protein. The table includes 500,000 to 600,000 distinct CDR3 sequences, roughly a fifth detected once. V lost 6 bases, J lost 4 bases, and 12 bases lay in between. The CDR3 runs to 13 residues. Germline CDR1 and CDR2: MDHEN and SYDVKM. These data were also filed under a second study, of T cells expressing NK-cell markers.

The rearrangement joins TRBV28 to TRBJ1-2; D not resolved. This TCR derives from a woman in her late teens or twenties in good health. Material: CD4+ T cells sorted from blood. CDR3 nucleotide sequence: TGTGCCAGCAGCCCACCCGGACCCTATGGCTACACCTTC. Amino acid sequence: CASSPPGPYGYTF.